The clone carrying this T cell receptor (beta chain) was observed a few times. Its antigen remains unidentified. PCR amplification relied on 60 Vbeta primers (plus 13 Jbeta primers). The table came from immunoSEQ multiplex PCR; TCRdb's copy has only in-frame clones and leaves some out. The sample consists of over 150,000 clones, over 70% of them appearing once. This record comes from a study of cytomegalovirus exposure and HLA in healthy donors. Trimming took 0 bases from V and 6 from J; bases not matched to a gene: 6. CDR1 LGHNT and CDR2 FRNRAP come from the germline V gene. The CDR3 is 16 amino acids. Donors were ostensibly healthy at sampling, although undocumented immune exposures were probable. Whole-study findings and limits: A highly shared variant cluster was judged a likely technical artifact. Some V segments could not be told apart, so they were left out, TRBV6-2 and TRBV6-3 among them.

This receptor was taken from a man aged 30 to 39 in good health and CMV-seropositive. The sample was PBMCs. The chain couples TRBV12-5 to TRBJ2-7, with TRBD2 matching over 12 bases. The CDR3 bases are TGTGCTAGTGGTTTGGTTGCTAGCGGGAGGGCAAGCGAGCAGTACTTC. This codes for CASGLVASGRASEQYF. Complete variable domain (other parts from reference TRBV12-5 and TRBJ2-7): DARVTQTPRHKVTEMGQEVTMRCQPILGHNTVFWYRQTMMQGLELLAYFRNRAPLDDSGMPKDRFSAEMPDATLATLKIQPSEPRDSAVYFCASGLVASGRASEQYFGPGTRLTVT.